This T cell receptor (beta chain) appears in the sequencing data of a study of CD8 T cells in ankylosing spondylitis. TCRdb recomputed calls from the 5' RACE reads with MiXCR, one row per CDR3 protein. The repertoire holds approximately 300,000 distinct CDR3 sequences, with around 19% as singletons. This CDR3 region has 14 residues. Germline CDR1 MNHNS, CDR2 SASEGT. Between the trimmed V and J ends, which lost 2 bases and 4 bases, there was a span of 9 bases. V usage is TRBV6-1 and J usage is TRBJ2-1; unclear D gene. What was sequenced was blood, either unsorted or a sorted T cell fraction (not recorded which). The sequence derives from a male donor with ankylosing spondylitis or in good health (not recorded which). CDR3 in amino acids: CASSERAGYNEQFF. The CDR3 DNA reads as TGTGCCAGCAGTGAAAGGGCAGGATACAATGAGCAGTTCTTC.